This entry features one T cell receptor beta chain sequence. In Cohort 3, a recovered donor had either two negative PCRs, clearance, or symptom resolution. Assay used: immunoSEQ multiplex PCR; TCRdb lists only in-frame clones, some missing. The data show hundreds of thousands of clones, approximately 91% seen once. The data stem from a study of blood T cell repertoires in COVID-19. After removal of 5 bases from V and 15 bases from J, the junction contained 12 bases not matched to a gene. Germline V gives CDR1 SGHNT, CDR2 YYREEE (reference sequence). This CDR3 has 13 residues. Sequenced: PBMCs or T cells enriched from blood (not recorded which). The genes are TRBV5-4 and TRBJ2-1, with 9 bases that match TRBD1. The clonotype was recovered from a woman between 35 and 50 years old who had recovered from COVID-19. CDR3 residues: CASRTIPGQGGFF. CDR3 in DNA: TGTGCCAGCAGGACGATACCGGGACAGGGAGGGTTCTTC.